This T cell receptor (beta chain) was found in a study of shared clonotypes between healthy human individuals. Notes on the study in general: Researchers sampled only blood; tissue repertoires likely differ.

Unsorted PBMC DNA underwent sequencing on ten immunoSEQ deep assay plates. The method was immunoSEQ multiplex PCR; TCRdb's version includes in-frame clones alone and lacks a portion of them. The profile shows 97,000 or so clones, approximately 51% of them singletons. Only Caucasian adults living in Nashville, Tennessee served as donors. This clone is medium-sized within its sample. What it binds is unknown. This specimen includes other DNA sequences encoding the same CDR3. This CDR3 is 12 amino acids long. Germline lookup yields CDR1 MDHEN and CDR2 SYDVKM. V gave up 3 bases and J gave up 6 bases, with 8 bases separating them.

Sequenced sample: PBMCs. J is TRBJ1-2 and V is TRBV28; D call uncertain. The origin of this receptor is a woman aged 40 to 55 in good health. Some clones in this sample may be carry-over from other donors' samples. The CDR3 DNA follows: TGTGCCAGCAGTTTCGGGGTTGATGGCTACACCTTC. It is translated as CASSFGVDGYTF.